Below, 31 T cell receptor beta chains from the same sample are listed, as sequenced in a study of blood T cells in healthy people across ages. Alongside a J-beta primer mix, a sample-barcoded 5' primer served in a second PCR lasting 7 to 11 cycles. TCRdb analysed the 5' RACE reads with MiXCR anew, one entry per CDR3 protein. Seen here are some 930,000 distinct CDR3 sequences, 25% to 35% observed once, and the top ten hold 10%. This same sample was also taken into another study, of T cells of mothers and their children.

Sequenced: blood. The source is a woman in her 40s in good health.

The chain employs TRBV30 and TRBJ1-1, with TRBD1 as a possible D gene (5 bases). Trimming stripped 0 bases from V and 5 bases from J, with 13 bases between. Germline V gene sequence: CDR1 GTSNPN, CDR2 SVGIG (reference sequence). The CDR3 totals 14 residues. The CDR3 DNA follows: TGTGCCTGGAGTGTAGAAAGGGGATGGACTGAAGCTTTCTTT. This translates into CAWSVERGWTEAFF.

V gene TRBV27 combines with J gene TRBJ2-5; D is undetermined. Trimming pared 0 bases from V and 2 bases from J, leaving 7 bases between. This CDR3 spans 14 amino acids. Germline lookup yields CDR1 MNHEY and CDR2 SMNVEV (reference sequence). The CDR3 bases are TGTGCCAGCAGTTTATCGTACCCACAAGAGACCCAGTACTTC. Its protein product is CASSLSYPQETQYF.

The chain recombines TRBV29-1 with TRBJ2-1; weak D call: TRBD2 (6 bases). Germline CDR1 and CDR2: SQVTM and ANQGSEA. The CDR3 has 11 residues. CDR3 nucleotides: TGCAGTTACGGACTAAACAATGAGCAGTTCTTC. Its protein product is CSYGLNNEQFF.

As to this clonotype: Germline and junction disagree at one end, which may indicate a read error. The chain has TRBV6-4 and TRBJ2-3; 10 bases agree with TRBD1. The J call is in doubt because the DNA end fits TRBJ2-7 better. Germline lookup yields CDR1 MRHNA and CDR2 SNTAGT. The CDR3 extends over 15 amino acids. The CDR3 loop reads CANSDSTGGTDTQYF. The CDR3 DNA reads TGTGCCAACAGTGACTCGACAGGGGGCACAGATACGCAGTACTTC.

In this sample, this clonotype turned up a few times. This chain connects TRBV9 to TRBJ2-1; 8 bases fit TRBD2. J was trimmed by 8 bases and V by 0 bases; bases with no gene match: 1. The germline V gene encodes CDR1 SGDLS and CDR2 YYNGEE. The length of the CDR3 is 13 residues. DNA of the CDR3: TGTGCCAGCAGCGTAGATAGCGGGGATGAGCAGTTCTTC. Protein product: CASSVDSGDEQFF.

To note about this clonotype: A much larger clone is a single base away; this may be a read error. CDR3 sequence: CASSNTNCGYTF. CDR3 DNA sequence: TGTGCCAGCAGCAATACTAACTGTGGCTACACCTTC. The chain links TRBV12-3 or TRBV12-4 to TRBJ1-2; no firm D call. CDR3 length: 12 amino acids.

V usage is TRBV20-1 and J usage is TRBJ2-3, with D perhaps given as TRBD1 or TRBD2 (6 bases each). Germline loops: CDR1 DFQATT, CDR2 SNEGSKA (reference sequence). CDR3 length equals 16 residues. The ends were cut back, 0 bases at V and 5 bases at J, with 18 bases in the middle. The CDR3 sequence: CSARDWGLQGKDTQYF. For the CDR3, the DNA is TGCAGTGCTAGAGATTGGGGACTTCAGGGGAAAGATACGCAGTATTTT.

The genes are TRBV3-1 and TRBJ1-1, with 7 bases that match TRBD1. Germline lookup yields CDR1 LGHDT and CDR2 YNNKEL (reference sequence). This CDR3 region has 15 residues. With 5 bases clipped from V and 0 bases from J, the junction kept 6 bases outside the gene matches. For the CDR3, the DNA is TGTGCCAGCAGCTCTACGGGACAGATGAACACTGAAGCTTTCTTT. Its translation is CASSSTGQMNTEAFF. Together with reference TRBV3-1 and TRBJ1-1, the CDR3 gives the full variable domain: DTAVSQTPKYLVTQMGNDKSIKCEQNLGHDTMYWYKQDSKKFLKIMFSYNNKELIINETVPNRFSPKSPDKAHLNLHINSLELGDSAVYFCASSSTGQMNTEAFFGQGTRLTVV.

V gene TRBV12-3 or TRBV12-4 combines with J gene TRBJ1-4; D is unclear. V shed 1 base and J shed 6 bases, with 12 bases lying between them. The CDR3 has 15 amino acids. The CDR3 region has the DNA TGTGCCAGCAGTTTAGTGGGTTCGTCGTATGAAAAACTGTTTTTT. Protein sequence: CASSLVGSSYEKLFF.

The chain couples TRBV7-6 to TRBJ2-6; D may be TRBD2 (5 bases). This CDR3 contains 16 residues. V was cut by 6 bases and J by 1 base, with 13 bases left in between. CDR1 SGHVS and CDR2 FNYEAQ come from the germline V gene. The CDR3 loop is CASSFGGPSGANVLTF. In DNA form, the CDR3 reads TGTGCCAGCAGTTTTGGCGGGCCGTCTGGGGCCAACGTCCTGACTTTC.

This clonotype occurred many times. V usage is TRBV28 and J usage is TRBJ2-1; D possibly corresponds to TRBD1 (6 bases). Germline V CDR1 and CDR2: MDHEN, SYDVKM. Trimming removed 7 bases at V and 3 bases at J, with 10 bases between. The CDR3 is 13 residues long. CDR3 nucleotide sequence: TGTGCCAGCAAAGGGGGTGGCTACAATGAGCAGTTCTTC. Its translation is CASKGGGYNEQFF.

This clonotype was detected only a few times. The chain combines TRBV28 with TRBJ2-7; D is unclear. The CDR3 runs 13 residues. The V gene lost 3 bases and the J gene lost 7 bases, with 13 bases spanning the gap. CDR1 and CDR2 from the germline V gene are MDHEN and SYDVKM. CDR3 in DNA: TGTGCCAGCAGTTTCCCTCCTGCGAGAGAGCAGTACTTC. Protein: CASSFPPAREQYF.

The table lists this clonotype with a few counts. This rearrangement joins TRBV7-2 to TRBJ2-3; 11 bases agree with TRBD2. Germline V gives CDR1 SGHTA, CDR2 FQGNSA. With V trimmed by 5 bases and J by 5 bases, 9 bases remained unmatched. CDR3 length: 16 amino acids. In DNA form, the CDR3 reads TGTGCCAGCAGCCCCATTAGCGGGGGGGCTGTAGATACGCAGTATTTT. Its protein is CASSPISGGAVDTQYF.

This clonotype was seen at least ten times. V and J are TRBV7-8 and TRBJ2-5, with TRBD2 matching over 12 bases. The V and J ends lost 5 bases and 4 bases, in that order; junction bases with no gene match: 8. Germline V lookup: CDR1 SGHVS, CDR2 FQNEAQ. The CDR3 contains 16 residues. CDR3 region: CASSVTLAGGRETQYF. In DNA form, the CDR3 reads TGTGCCAGCAGCGTCACCCTAGCGGGGGGGAGAGAGACCCAGTACTTC.

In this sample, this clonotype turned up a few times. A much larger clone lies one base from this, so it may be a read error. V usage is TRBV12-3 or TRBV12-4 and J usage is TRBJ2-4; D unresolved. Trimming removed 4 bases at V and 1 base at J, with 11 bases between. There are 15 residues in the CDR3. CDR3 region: CASSSRASAKNIQYF. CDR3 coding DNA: TGTGCCAGCAGTTCCCGAGCGAGTGCCAAAAACATTCAGTACTTC.

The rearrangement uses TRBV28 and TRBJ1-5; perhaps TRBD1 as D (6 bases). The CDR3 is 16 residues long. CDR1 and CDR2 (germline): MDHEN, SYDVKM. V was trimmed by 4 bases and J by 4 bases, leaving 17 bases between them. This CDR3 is CASSWPSGDPNQPQHF. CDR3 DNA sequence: TGTGCCAGCAGTTGGCCCTCAGGGGATCCAAATCAGCCCCAGCATTTT.

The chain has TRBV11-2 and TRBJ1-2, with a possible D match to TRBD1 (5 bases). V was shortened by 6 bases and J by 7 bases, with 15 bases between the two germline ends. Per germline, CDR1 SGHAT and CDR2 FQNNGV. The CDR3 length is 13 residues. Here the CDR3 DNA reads TGTGCCAGCAGGCGAAACCGACAGCGTGGCTACACCTTC. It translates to CASRRNRQRGYTF.

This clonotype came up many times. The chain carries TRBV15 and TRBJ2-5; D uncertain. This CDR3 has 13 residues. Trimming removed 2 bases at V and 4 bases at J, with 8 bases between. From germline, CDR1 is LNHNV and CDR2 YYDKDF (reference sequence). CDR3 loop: CATSRNIGETQYF. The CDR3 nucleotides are TGTGCCACCAGCAGAAACATAGGAGAGACCCAGTACTTC.

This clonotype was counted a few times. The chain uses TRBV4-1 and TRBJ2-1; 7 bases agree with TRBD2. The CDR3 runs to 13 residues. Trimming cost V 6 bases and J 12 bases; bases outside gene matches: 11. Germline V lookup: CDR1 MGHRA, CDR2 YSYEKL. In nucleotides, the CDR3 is TGCGCCAGCAGAGGTTTGAGGGAGGGGAGGCAGTTCTTC. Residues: CASRGLREGRQFF.

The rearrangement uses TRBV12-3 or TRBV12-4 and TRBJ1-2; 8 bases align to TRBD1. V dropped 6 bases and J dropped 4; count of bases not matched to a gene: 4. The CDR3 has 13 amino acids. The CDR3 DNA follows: TGTGCCAGCAGGACAGGGGCTACCTATGGCTACACCTTC. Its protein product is CASRTGATYGYTF.

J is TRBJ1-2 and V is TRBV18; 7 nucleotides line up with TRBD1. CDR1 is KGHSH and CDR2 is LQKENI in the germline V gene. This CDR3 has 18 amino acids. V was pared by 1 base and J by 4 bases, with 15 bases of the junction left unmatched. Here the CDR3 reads CASSPRSGGTEVSYGYTF. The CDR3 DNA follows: TGTGCCAGCTCACCACGAAGCGGCGGGACAGAAGTAAGCTATGGCTACACCTTC. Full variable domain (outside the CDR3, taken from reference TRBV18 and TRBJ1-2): NAGVMQNPRHLVRRRGQEARLRCSPMKGHSHVYWYRQLPEEGLKFMVYLQKENIIDESGMPKERFSAEFPKEGPSILRIQQVVRGDSAAYFCASSPRSGGTEVSYGYTFGSGTRLTVV.

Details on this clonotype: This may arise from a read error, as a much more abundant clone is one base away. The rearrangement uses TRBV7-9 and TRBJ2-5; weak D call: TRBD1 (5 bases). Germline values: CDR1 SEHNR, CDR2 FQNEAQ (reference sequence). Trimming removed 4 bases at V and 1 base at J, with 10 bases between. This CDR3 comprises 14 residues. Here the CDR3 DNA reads TGTGCCAGCAGCTCCGGCAGGGCCCAAGAGACCCAGTACTTC. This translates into CASSSGRAQETQYF.

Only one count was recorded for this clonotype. CDR3 region: CASSFGPTYGYTF. The CDR3 DNA reads as TGTGCCAGCAGCTTCGGTCCAACCTATGGCTACACCTTC. The V gene is TRBV7-2, the J gene TRBJ1-2; D is unresolved. Germline assignment: CDR1 SGHTA and CDR2 FQGNSA. The CDR3 is 13 residues long. V lost 3 bases, J lost 4 bases, and 9 bases lay in between. The complete variable domain, with remaining parts taken from reference TRBV7-2 and TRBJ1-2, reads GAGVSQSPSNKVTEKGKDVELRCDPISGHTALYWYRQSLGQGLEFLIYFQGNSAPDKSGLPSDRFSAERTGGSVSTLTIQRTQQEDSAVYLCASSFGPTYGYTFGSGTRLTVV.

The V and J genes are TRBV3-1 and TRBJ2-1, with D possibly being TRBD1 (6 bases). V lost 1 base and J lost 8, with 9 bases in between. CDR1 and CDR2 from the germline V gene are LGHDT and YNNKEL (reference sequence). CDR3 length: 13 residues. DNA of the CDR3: TGTGCCAGCAGCCAAGGCCAGGGGTATGAGCAGTTCTTC. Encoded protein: CASSQGQGYEQFF.

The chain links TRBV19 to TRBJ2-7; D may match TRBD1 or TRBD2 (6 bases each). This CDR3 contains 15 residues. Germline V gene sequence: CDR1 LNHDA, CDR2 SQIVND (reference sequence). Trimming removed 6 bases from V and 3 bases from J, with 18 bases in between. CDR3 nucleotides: TGTGCCAGTAGATCCCCTTTAAAGGGGGGCTACGAGCAGTACTTC. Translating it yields CASRSPLKGGYEQYF.

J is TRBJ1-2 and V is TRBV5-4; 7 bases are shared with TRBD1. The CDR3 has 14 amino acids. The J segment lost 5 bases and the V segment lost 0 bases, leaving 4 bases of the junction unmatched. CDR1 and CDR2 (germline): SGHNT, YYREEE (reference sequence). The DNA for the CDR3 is TGTGCCAGCAGCTTGGAAAACAGGGGTTATGGCTACACCTTC. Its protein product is CASSLENRGYGYTF.

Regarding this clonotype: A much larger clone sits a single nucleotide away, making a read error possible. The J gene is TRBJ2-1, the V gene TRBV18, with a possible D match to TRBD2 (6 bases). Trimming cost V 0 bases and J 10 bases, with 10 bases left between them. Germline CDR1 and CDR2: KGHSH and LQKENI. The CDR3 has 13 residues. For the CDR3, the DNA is TGTGCCAGCTCACCACCGGAGGGCTACGAGCAGTTCTTC. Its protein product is CASSPPEGYEQFF.

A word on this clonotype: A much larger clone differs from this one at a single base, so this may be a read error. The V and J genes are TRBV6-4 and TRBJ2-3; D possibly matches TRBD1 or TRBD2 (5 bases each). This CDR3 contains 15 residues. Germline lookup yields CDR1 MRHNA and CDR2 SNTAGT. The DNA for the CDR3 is TGTGCCAGCAACGACCGGGGACCAAGACCAGATACGAAGTATTTT. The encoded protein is CASNDRGPRPDTKYF.

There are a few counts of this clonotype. CDR3 DNA: TGTGCCAGCAGCCAGCGGGACCGATACGGGAACACTGAAGCTTTCTTT. Amino acids: CASSQRDRYGNTEAFF. This chain connects TRBV6-5 to TRBJ1-1; weak D call: TRBD1 (5 bases). Deletions cut 6 bases from V and 1 base from J, with 18 bases between. Germline loops: CDR1 MNHEY, CDR2 SVGAGI. The CDR3 is 16 amino acids.

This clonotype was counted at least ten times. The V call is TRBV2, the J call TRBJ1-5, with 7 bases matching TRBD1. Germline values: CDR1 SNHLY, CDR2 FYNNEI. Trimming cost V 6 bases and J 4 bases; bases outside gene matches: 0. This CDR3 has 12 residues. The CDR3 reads CASRDRNQPQHF. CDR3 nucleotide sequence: TGTGCCAGCAGGGACAGGAATCAGCCCCAGCATTTT.

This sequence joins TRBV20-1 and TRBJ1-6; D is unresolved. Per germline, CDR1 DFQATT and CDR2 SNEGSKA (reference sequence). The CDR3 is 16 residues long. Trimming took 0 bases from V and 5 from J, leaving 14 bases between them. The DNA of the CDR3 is TGCAGTGCTAGAGATGGGAGGAGAGCGAATAATTCACCCCTCCACTTT. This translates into CSARDGRRANNSPLHF.